This section outlines one TCR beta chain sequence together with its context. What it binds is unknown. V lost 7 bases and J lost 0, with 12 bases in between. This CDR3 comprises 13 residues. CDR1 and CDR2 from the germline V gene are SQVTM and ANQGSEA. The data were produced by immunoSEQ multiplex PCR, yet TCRdb's version contains in-frame clones alone and is incomplete. The table records about 140,000 clones, about 90% of them present only once. The sample originates from a study of T cell responses to AZD1222 COVID-19 vaccine. Notes on the study in general: Unmutated variant regions are reportedly targeted by nearly half of spike-specific TCRs. Seropositive status at baseline applied to only 6 or 7 AZD1222 recipients.

The starting material was peripheral blood, obtained 28 days after the second AZD1222 dose. V is TRBV29-1 and J is TRBJ1-1; D unresolved. This receptor was identified in an adult who received the AZD1222 COVID-19 vaccine. CDR3 protein: CSAQQTLNTEAFF. CDR3 in DNA: TGCAGCGCCCAACAGACTTTGAACACTGAAGCTTTCTTT.